This record concerns one T cell receptor beta chain sequence. These data belong to a study of Ad26.COV2.S vaccination and SARS-CoV-2 variants. Study-level background: By the intramuscular route, Ad26.COV2.S was given once, or twice 56 days apart.

Here immunoSEQ multiplex PCR was the method, and the copy in TCRdb shows in-frame clones only, minus some. The sample records some 640,000 clones, more than 80% being singletons. The sample's treatment: roughly 20 received Ad26.COV2.S at low or high dose, single or two shots; roughly five received placebo; per-sample allocation not given. It was on day 63 after the first vaccine or placebo injection that samples were taken. Donation came from an adult in Boston who was aged 18-55 years. The V and J ends lost 6 bases and 7 bases, in that order; junction bases with no gene match: 11. The CDR3 length is 15 residues. The germline gives CDR1 LNHNV, CDR2 YYDKDF (reference sequence).

The sample here was peripheral blood, taken in a trial of Ad26.COV2.S vaccine versus placebo. The receptor's source is a person aged 18-60 years who received the Ad26.COV2.S COVID-19 vaccine or a placebo. J is TRBJ1-2 and V is TRBV15, with 10 bases that match TRBD1. CDR3 region: CATSRRGQGLFGYTF. The CDR3 nucleotides are TGTGCCACCAGTAGGCGGGGACAGGGGTTATTTGGCTACACCTTC.